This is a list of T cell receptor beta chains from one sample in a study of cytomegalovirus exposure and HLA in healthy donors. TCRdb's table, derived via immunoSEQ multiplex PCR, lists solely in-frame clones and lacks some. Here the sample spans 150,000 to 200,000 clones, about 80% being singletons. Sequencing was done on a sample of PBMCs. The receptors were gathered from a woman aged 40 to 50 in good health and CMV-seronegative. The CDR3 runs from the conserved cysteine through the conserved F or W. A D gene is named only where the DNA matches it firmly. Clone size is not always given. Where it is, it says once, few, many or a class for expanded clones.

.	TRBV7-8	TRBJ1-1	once	TGTGCCAGCAGCCCCGGACCAGGGGCACGCACTGAAGCTTTCTTT	CASSPGPGARTEAFF
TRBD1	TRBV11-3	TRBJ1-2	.	TGTGCCAGCAGCTTAGGGGACAGGACCTATGGCTACACCTTC	CASSLGDRTYGYTF
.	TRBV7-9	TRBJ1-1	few	TGTTCCAGCAGCTGGGAGGCATCCGAAGCTTTCTTT	CSSSWEASEAFF
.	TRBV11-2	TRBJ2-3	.	TGTGCCAGCAGCATTGGCGACTTCACAGATACGCAGTATTTT	CASSIGDFTDTQYF
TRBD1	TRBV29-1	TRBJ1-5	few	TGCAGCGCGTCCCGGGACAGGGACCAGCCCCAGCATTTT	CSASRDRDQPQHF
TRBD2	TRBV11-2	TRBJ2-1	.	TGTGCCAGCAGCTTAGAATTCGGGAGGGCCAGGGATGAGCAGTTCTTC	CASSLEFGRARDEQFF
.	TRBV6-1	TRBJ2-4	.	TGTGCCAGCAGTGAAAGTAGCGGAAACATTCAGTACTTC	CASSESSGNIQYF
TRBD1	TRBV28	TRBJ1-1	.	TGTGCCAGCAGTTTACTTGGACAGGGGGCGGGGTCGAACACTGAAGCTTTCTTT	CASSLLGQGAGSNTEAFF
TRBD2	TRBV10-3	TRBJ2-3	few	TGTGCCACCGGGAGGGGAGGGAGCACAGATACGCAGTATTTT	CATGRGGSTDTQYF
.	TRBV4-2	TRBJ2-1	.	TGTGCCAGCAGCCAAGATATCAATGAGCAGTTCTTC	CASSQDINEQFF
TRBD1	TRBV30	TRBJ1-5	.	TGTGCCTGGGCGACAGGGGCGATGGGATCTCAGCCCCAGCATTTT	CAWATGAMGSQPQHF
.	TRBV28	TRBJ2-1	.	TGTGCCAGCAGTACCATTACCAGGACTATCCAGGCAGCTAGATTAAGCTATGAGCAGTTCTTC	CASSTITRTIQAARLSYEQFF
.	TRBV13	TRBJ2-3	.	TGTGCCAGCAGCAACCCTGCCGGAGGCGATACGCAGTATTTT	CASSNPAGGDTQYF
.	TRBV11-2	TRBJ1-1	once	TGTGCCAGCAGCATTGGAGGGGCGAGGAACACTGAAGCTTTCTTT	CASSIGGARNTEAFF
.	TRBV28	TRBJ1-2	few	TGTGCCAGCAGTCCTACCTCTAACTATGGCTACACCTTC	CASSPTSNYGYTF
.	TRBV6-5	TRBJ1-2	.	TGTGCCAGCAGTTACTCGTACAGGGCCGGCTATGGCTACACCTTC	CASSYSYRAGYGYTF
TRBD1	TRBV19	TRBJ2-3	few	TGTGCCAGTAGTGGCGGACAGGGCCCTCAGTACACAGATACGCAGTATTTT	CASSGGQGPQYTDTQYF
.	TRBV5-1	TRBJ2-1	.	TGCGCCAGCAGCTTGGTGGCAGGTCACAATGAGCAGTTCTTC	CASSLVAGHNEQFF
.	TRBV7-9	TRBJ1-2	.	TGTTCCAGCAGCTTTAGAGGCTATGGCTACACCTTC	CSSSFRGYGYTF
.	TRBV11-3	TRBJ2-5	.	TGTGCCAGCAGCTACTGGGGGGAAGAGACCCAGTACTTC	CASSYWGEETQYF
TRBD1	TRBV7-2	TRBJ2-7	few	TGTGCCAGCAGCTTCCGGGACAGGGTAGGCGAGCAGTACTTC	CASSFRDRVGEQYF
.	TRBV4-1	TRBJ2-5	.	TGCGCCAGCAGCCAAGATGGGGGGGGCCCGGAGACCCAGTACTTC	CASSQDGGGPETQYF
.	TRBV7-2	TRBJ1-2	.	TGTGCCAGCAAAGAATCCCTGGCAGGCCTCTATGGCTACACCTTC	CASKESLAGLYGYTF
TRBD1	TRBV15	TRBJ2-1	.	TGTGCCACCAGCACTAATACAGGGGACTCCTACAATGAGCAGTTCTTC	CATSTNTGDSYNEQFF
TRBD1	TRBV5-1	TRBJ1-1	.	TGCGCCAGTACCACAGGGGGCGAGGACACTGAAGCTTTCTTT	CASTTGGEDTEAFF
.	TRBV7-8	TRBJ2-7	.	TGTGCCAGCAGCTCCTCTAGATACGAGCAGTACTTC	CASSSSRYEQYF
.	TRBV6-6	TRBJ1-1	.	TGTGCCAGCAGTGACAGAATGAACACTGAAGCTTTCTTT	CASSDRMNTEAFF